This T cell receptor (beta chain) comes out of a study of T cells after yellow fever vaccination. Unmatched junction bases numbered 1, after V lost 3 bases and J lost 5 bases. Germline values: CDR1 SGHRS, CDR2 YFSETQ. CDR3 length equals 12 residues. In TCRdb, the 5' RACE reads were re-called with MiXCR into one record per CDR3 protein. The sample has a few hundred thousand distinct CDR3 sequences, roughly a sixth seen once. This clonotype was observed a handful of times. The sequence was collected from a young man who received the YFV17D yellow fever vaccine. The chain combines TRBV5-1 with TRBJ2-7, with 8 bases aligning to TRBD1. The source was PBMCs, collected 5 days after the first yellow fever vaccination. In DNA, the CDR3 is TGCGCCAGCAGCTGGACAGGGAACGAGCAGTACTTC. This gives the protein CASSWTGNEQYF.